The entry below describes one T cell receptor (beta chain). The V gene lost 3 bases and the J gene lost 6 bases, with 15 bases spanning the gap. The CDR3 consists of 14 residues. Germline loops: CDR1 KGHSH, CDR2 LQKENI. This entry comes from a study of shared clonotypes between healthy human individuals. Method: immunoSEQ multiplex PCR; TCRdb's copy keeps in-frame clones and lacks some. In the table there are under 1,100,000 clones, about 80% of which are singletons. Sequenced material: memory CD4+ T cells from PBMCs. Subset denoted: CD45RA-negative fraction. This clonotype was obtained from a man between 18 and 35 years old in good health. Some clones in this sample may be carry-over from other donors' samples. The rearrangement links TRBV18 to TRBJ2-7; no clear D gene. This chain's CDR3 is CASSPAVSVPEQYF. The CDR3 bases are TGTGCCAGCTCACCCGCGGTCTCAGTTCCCGAGCAGTACTTC.